This T cell receptor (beta chain) was sequenced for a study of T-cell memory formation after mild COVID-19. Study-level points and caveats: That cross-reactive memory joined was suggested by some responding clones appearing in pre-infection memory. Contracting CD4+ clones were located mainly in CM and EM, and CD8+ clones in EMRA. Among clones contracting day 15 to 85, CD4/CD8 was balanced, whereas later expanders leaned CD4+.

The CDR3 extends over 17 amino acids. Germline values: CDR1 MGHRA, CDR2 YSYEKL. Trimming stripped 1 base from V and 2 bases from J, with 17 bases between. After 5'RACE with constant-segment primers, TCR alpha and TCR beta cDNA libraries carrying sample barcodes and UMIs were obtained. MiXCR, applied by TCRdb to the 5' RACE reads, yields one record per CDR3 protein. The repertoire holds about 350,000 distinct CDR3 sequences, roughly an eighth seen once, with 22% in the top ten. Of note for this clonotype: Antigen: not known.

The chain joins TRBV4-1 to TRBJ2-5; D possibly corresponds to TRBD1 (9 bases). Sequenced material: PBMCs or a T cell subset sorted from them (not recorded which). The receptor's source is a man aged 18 to 29 who had mild COVID-19 (a few samples of this study predate the infection). Cell type and time point are not known. CDR3 loop: CASSQAQGAGGQETQYF. The CDR3 nucleotides are TGCGCCAGCAGCCAAGCACAGGGGGCGGGAGGACAAGAGACCCAGTACTTC.